The T cell receptor beta chain described here comes from a study of blood T cell repertoires in COVID-19. Generated by immunoSEQ multiplex PCR, the TCRdb table keeps only in-frame clones and is missing some. Among under 200,000 clones listed, approximately 82% were seen once. Germline V gives CDR1 SGHVS, CDR2 FQNEAQ. Trimming cost V 5 bases and J 5 bases; bases outside gene matches: 12. CDR3 length: 16 amino acids. Membership in each cohort depended on participant-reported clinical history. The chain uses TRBV7-8 and TRBJ2-4; 7 bases line up with TRBD1. Sequenced material: PBMCs or T cells enriched from blood (not recorded which). The sequence was obtained from a woman in her fifties or sixties with acute COVID-19. CDR3 sequence (DNA): TGTGCCAGCAGCCATCCCGATCCGGGACAGCAAAACATTCAGTACTTC. Its translation is CASSHPDPGQQNIQYF.